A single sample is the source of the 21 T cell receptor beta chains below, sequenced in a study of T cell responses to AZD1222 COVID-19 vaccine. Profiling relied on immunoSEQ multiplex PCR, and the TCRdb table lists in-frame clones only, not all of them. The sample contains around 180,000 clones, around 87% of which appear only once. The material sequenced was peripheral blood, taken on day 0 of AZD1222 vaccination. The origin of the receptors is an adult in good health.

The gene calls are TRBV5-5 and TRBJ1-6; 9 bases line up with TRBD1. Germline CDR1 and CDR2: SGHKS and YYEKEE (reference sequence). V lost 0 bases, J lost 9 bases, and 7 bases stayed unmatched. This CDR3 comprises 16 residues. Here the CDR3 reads CASSLDRTGVGSPLHF. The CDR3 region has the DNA TGTGCCAGCAGCTTGGACAGGACAGGGGTAGGTTCACCCCTCCACTTT.

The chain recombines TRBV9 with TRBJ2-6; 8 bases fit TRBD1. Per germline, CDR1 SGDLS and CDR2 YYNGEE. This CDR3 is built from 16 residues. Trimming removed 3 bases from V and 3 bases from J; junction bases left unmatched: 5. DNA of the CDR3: TGTGCCAGCAGCGCTAGGACAGGGAGTGGGGCCAACGTCCTGACTTTC. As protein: CASSARTGSGANVLTF.

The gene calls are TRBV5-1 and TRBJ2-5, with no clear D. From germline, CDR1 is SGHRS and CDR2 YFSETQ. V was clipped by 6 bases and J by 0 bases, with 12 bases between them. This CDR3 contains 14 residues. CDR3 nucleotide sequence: TGCGCCAGCAACGGCGGCCAGAACCAAGAGACCCAGTACTTC. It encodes CASNGGQNQETQYF.

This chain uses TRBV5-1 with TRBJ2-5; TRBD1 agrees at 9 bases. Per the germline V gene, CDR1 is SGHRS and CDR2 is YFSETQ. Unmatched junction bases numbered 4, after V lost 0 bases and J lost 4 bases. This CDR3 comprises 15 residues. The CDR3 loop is CASSLALGQGETQYF. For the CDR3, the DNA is TGCGCCAGCAGCTTGGCCTTGGGACAGGGAGAGACCCAGTACTTC.

CDR3 DNA sequence: TGTGCCAGCAGTTTAAGGGTTTCTGGAAACACCATATATTTT. Amino acids: CASSLRVSGNTIYF. V and J are TRBV27 and TRBJ1-3; D is undetermined. Germline V gene lookup returns CDR1 MNHEY and CDR2 SMNVEV (reference sequence). Trimming left V 2 bases short and J 1 base short, with 6 bases between. The CDR3 length is 14 residues.

The CDR3 region is CSVMDRGALSYNEQFF. In DNA form, the CDR3 reads TGCAGCGTGATGGACAGGGGCGCACTCTCCTACAATGAGCAGTTCTTC. The V gene is TRBV29-1, the J gene TRBJ2-1; 9 bases fit TRBD1. Trimming at V came to 6 bases and at J to 0 bases, leaving 9 bases not matched to a gene. The germline gives CDR1 SQVTM, CDR2 ANQGSEA. The CDR3 has 16 amino acids.

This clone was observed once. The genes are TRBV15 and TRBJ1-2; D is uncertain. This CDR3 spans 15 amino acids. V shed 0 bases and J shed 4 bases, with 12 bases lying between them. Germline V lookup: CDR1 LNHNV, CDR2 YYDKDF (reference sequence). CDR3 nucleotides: TGTGCCACCAGCAGAGATCCGAGAAGTTCCTATGGCTACACCTTC. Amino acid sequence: CATSRDPRSSYGYTF.

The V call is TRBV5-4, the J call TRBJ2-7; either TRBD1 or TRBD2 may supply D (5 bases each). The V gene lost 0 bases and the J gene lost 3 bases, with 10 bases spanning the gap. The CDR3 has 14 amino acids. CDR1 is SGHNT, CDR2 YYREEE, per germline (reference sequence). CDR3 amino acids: CASSLGGAGYEQYV. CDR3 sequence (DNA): TGTGCCAGCAGCTTGGGGGGCGCGGGCTACGAGCAGTACGTC.

CDR3 in DNA: TGTGCCAGCACTTCCTATGGAATGCCCCAGCATTTT. It specifies CASTSYGMPQHF. The chain joins TRBV12-3 or TRBV12-4 to TRBJ1-5; no reliable D call. Trimming stripped 7 bases from V and 9 bases from J, with 13 bases between. This CDR3 has 12 amino acids.

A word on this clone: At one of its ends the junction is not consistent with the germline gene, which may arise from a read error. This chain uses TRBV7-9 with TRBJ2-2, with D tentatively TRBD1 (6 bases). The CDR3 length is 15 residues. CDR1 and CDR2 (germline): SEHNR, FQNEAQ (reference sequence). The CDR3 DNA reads TGTGCCAGCAACTTAAGACAGGCGAACACCGGGGAGCTGTTTTTT. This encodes CASNLRQANTGELFF.

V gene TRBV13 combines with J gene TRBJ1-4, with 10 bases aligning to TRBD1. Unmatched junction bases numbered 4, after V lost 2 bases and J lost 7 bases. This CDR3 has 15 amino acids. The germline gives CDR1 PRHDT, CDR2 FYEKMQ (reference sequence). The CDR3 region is CASSLRGQGGEKLFF. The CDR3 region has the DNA TGTGCCAGCAGCTTACGTGGACAGGGGGGTGAAAAACTGTTTTTT.

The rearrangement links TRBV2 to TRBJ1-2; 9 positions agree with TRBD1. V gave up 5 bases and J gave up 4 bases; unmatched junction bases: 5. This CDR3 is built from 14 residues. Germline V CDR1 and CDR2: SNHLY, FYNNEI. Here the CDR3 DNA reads TGTGCCAGCAGTCGCACAGGGGGCCGCTATGGCTACACCTTC. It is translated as CASSRTGGRYGYTF.

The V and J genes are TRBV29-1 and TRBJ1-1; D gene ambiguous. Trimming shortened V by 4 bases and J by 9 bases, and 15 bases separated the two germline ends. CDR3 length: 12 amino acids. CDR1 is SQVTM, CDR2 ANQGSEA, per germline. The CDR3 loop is CSVVGMVGQAFF. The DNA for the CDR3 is TGCAGCGTTGTAGGGATGGTCGGTCAAGCTTTCTTT.

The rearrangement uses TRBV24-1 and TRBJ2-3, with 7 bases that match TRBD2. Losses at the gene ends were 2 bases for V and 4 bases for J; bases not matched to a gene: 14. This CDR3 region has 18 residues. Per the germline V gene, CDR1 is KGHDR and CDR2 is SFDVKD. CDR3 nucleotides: TGTGCCACCAGTGATTCGCTGCCGAGCGGGGCTTGGTCAGATACGCAGTATTTT. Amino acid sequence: CATSDSLPSGAWSDTQYF.

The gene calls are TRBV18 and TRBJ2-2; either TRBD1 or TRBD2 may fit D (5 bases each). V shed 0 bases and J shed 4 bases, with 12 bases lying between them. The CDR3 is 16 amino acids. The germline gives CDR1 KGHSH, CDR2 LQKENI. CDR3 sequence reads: CASSPPGVIGTGELFF. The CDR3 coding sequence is TGTGCCAGCTCACCACCGGGGGTGATCGGCACCGGGGAGCTGTTTTTT.

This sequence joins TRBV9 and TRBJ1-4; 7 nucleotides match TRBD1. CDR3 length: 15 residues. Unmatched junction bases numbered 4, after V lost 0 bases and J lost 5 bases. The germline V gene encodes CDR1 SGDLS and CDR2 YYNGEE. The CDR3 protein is CASSVAGTDNEKLFF. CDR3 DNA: TGTGCCAGCAGCGTAGCCGGGACAGACAATGAAAAACTGTTTTTT.

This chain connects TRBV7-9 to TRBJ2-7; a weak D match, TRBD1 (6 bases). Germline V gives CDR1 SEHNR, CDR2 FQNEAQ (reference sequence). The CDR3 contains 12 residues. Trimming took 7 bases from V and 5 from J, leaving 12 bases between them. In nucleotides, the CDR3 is TGTGCCAGCATACAGGGTACCAACGAGCAGTACGTC. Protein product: CASIQGTNEQYV.

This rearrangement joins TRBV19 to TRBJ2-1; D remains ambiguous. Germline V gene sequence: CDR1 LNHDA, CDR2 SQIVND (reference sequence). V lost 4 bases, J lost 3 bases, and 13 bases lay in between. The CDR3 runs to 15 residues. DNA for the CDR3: TGTGCCAGTAGTACCCGAGAAACAAGCTACAATGAGCAGTTCTTC. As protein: CASSTRETSYNEQFF. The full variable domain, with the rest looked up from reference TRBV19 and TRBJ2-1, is DGGITQSPKYLFRKEGQNVTLSCEQNLNHDAMYWYRQDPGQGLRLIYYSQIVNDFQKGDIAEGYSVSREKKESFPLTVTSAQKNPTAFYLCASSTRETSYNEQFFGPGTRLTVL.

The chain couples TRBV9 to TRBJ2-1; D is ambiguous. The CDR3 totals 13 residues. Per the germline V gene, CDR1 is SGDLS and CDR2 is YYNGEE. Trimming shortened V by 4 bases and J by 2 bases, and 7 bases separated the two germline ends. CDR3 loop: CASSLSTYNEQFF. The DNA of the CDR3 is TGTGCCAGCAGCCTCTCGACCTACAATGAGCAGTTCTTC.

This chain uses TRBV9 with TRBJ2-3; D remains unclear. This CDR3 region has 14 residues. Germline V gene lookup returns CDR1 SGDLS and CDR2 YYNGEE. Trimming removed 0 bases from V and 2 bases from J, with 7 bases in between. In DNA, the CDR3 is TGTGCCAGCAGCGTAGATAGCTACACAGATACGCAGTATTTT. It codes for CASSVDSYTDTQYF. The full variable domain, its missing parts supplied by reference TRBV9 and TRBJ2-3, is DSGVTQTPKHLITATGQRVTLRCSPRSGDLSVYWYQQSLDQGLQFLIQYYNGEERAKGNILERFSAQQFPDLHSELNLSSLELGDSALYFCASSVDSYTDTQYFGPGTRLTVL.

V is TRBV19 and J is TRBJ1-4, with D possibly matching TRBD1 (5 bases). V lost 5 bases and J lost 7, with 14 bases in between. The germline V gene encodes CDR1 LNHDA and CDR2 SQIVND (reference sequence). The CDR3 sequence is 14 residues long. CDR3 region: CASSYGGEAEKLFF. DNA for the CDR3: TGTGCCAGTAGTTACGGGGGGGAAGCTGAAAAACTGTTTTTT. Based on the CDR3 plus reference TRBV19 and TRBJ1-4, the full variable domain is DGGITQSPKYLFRKEGQNVTLSCEQNLNHDAMYWYRQDPGQGLRLIYYSQIVNDFQKGDIAEGYSVSREKKESFPLTVTSAQKNPTAFYLCASSYGGEAEKLFFGSGTQLSVL.